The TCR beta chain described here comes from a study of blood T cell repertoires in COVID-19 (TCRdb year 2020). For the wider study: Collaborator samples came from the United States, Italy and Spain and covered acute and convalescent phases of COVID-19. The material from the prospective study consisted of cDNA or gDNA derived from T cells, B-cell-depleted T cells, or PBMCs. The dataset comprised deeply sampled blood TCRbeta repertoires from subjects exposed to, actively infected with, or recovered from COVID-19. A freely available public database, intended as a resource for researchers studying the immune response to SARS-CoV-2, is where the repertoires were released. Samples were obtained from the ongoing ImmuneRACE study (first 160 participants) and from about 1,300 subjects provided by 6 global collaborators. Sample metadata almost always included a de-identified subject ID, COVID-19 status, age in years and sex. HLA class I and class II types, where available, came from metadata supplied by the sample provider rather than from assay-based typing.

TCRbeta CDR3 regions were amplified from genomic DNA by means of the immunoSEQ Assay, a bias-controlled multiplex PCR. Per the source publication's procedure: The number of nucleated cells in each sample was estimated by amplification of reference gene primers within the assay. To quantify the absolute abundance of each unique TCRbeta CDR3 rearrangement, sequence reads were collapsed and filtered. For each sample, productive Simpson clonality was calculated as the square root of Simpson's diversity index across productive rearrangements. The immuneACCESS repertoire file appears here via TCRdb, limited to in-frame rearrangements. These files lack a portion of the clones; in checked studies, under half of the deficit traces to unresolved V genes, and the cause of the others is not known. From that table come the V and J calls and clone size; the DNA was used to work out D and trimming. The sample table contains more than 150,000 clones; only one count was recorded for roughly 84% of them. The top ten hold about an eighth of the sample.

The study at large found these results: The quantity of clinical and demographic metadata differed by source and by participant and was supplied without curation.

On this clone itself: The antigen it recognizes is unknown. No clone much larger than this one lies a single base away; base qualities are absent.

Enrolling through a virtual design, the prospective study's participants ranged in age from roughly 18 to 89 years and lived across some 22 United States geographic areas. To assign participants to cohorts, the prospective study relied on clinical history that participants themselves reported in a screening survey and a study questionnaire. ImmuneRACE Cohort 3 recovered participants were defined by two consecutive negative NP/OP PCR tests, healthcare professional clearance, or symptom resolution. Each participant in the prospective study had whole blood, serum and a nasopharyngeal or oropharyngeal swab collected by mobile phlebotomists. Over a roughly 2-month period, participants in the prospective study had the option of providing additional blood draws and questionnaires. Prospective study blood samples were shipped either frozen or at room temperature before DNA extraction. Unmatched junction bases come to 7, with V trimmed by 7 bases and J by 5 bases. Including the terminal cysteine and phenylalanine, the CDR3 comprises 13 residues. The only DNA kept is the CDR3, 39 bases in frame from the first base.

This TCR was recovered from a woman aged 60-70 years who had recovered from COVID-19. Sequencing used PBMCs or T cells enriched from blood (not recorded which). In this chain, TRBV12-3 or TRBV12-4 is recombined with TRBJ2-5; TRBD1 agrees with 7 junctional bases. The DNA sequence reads TGTGCCAGCAAGAGACAGGGTCGCGAGACCCAGTACTTC. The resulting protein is CASKRQGRETQYF.